This T cell receptor beta chain was documented in a study of blood T cell repertoires in COVID-19. Study-level background: Italy, Spain and the United States were the sources of the convalescent and acute COVID-19 samples. PBMCs, B-cell-depleted T cells, or T cells provided the cDNA or gDNA that made up the material.

As handled by the study authors: The assay estimated nucleated cells by amplifying reference gene primers. This table comes from immunoSEQ multiplex PCR, and its TCRdb copy is limited to in-frame clones, with some not included. V, J and clone size derive from that table, while D and trimming were established from the DNA sequence. This repertoire shows more than 80,000 clones, 70% to 80% found once; its top ten account for around 15%. Trimming took off 0 bases at V and 1 base at J, with 9 bases between the two ends. The CDR3 runs to 14 residues. CDR1 and CDR2 from the germline V gene are SQVTM and ANQGSEA.

This clonotype originated in a human donor in a cohort sampled during active COVID-19. V usage is TRBV29-1 and J usage is TRBJ1-1; a weak D match, TRBD1 (6 bases). What was sequenced was peripheral blood. CDR3: CSVEEGAPNTEAFF. As DNA, the CDR3 is TGCAGCGTTGAAGAGGGGGCACCGAACACTGAAGCTTTCTTT.